These T cell receptor beta chains were read from a single sample in a study of T-cell memory formation after mild COVID-19. TCRdb recomputed calls from the 5' RACE reads with MiXCR, one row per CDR3 protein. The sample has about 350,000 distinct CDR3 sequences, 25% to 30% seen once. The sample consisted of PBMCs or a T cell subset sorted from them (not recorded which). The receptors shown here come from an adult woman who had mild COVID-19 (a few samples of this study predate the infection). Cell type and time point are not known. Each CDR3 is given with its conserved first and last residue. The D gene is left open where the match is weak. Some rows have no size entry. The others give once, few or many, or a class for an expanded clone.

j_call v_call d_call clone_size cdr3_nt cdr3_aa
TRBJ2-5 TRBV21-1 NA NA TGTGCCAGCAGCAGGCGGCACTCAAGCGCGGTAGGGGTACAGCTGGAGACCCAGTACTTC CASSRRHSSAVGVQLETQYF
TRBJ1-1 TRBV12-3/TRBV12-4 NA few TGTGCCAGCCGCAAAACAGGGAACACTGAAGCTTTCTTT CASRKTGNTEAFF
TRBJ2-3 TRBV24-1 NA NA TGTGCCACCAGTGATTGGGCGGGAGATACGCAGTATTTT CATSDWAGDTQYF
TRBJ2-7 TRBV3-1 TRBD2 few TGTGCCAGCAGCAAACGCCCACTAGCGGGCGTTACCTACGAGCAGTACTTC CASSKRPLAGVTYEQYF
TRBJ2-2 TRBV15 NA NA TGTGCCACCAGCAGAGATTGGGGGCAAGGCACCGGGGAGCTGTTTTTT CATSRDWGQGTGELFF
TRBJ2-7 TRBV7-6 NA few TGTGCCAGCAGCCCACGACAGGGAGGCAACGAGCAGTACTTC CASSPRQGGNEQYF
TRBJ1-1 TRBV19 TRBD1 few TGTGCCAGTAGTATCACCGGGACAGGGGAAACTGAAGCTTTCTTT CASSITGTGETEAFF
TRBJ2-1 TRBV20-1 NA NA TGCAGTGCTAGGAGAGAGGGCAATGAGCAGTTCTTC CSARREGNEQFF
TRBJ1-1 TRBV11-2 TRBD1 NA TGTGCCAGCAGCCCCCCCGCCCCCGACAGGGCAGGGGACACTGAAGCTTTCTTT CASSPPAPDRAGDTEAFF
TRBJ1-1 TRBV7-9 NA few TGTGCCAGCAGCTTACTTCCGGGGTGGCAAACTGAAGCTTTCTTT CASSLLPGWQTEAFF
TRBJ2-7 TRBV12-3/TRBV12-4 NA few TGTGCCAGCAGTCCCTCAGATGGGGGCGAGCAGTACTTC CASSPSDGGEQYF
TRBJ2-2 TRBV7-2 NA few TGTGCCAGCAGCTCCCCCCCGAGGTCCGGGGAGCTGTTTTTT CASSSPPRSGELFF
TRBJ2-7 TRBV29-1 NA NA TGCAGCGTTGAAGATCCGGCTAGCCCATACGAGCAGTACTTC CSVEDPASPYEQYF
TRBJ2-1 TRBV7-2 TRBD2 few TGTGCCAGCAGCGCGGCCGGGACTAGCGGGAGAACGCAGTTCTTC CASSAAGTSGRTQFF
TRBJ2-5 TRBV9 TRBD2 NA TGTGCCAGCAGCGTAGTTTCCGGGAGGCAAAAAGAGACCCAGTACTTC CASSVVSGRQKETQYF
TRBJ2-3 TRBV24-1 TRBD2 few TGTGCCACCAGTGTAAGCGGGGATAGCACAGATACGCAGTATTTT CATSVSGDSTDTQYF
TRBJ2-5 TRBV6-5 NA once TGTGCCAGCAGTTACTCGAAAAGGGACCACGAGACCCAGTACTTC CASSYSKRDHETQYF
TRBJ1-2 TRBV20-1 NA NA TGCAGTGCTAGACTCCCTAACTATGGCTACACCTTC CSARLPNYGYTF
TRBJ2-1 TRBV15 NA many TGTGCCACCAGCAGAGATCGTGACTACAATGAGCAGTTCTTC CATSRDRDYNEQFF
TRBJ2-1 TRBV12-3/TRBV12-4 NA few TGTGCCAGCAGTTCGGGGGCCACCTGGCGCAATGAGCAGTTCTTC CASSSGATWRNEQFF
TRBJ1-6 TRBV20-1 NA NA TGCAGTGCTACCAGGGAGGGCTCCTATAATTCACCCCTCCACTTT CSATREGSYNSPLHF
TRBJ2-1 TRBV5-1 TRBD2 NA TGCGCCAGCAGCGCCCCGGGACTAGCCTACAATGAGCAGTTCTTC CASSAPGLAYNEQFF
TRBJ2-2 TRBV5-1 TRBD1 NA TGCGCCAGCAGCTACCCCGGGACAGGGAACACCGGGGAGCTGTTTTTT CASSYPGTGNTGELFF
TRBJ2-1 TRBV11-2 NA few TGTGCCAGCAGAAAATACAATGAGCAGTTCTTC CASRKYNEQFF
TRBJ2-7 TRBV20-1 NA NA TGCAGTGCTAGAGGAAGCTCCGACTACGAGCAGTACTTC CSARGSSDYEQYF
TRBJ2-1 TRBV7-2 TRBD2 NA TGTGCCAGCAGAACTAGCGGGGCTAACAATGAGCAGTTCTTC CASRTSGANNEQFF
TRBJ1-1 TRBV5-4 TRBD1 few TGTGCCAGCAGCTTCGAGACAGGGGGGAACACTGAAGCTTTCTTT CASSFETGGNTEAFF
TRBJ2-3 TRBV7-9 NA few TGTGCCAGCAGCTCCCCCCCCAGGGCCCTTAGCCTCACAGATACGCAGTATTTT CASSSPPRALSLTDTQYF
TRBJ2-3 TRBV9 TRBD2 NA TGTGCCAGCAGCTCCCCAGGCGGGGGGGACACAGATACGCAGTATTTT CASSSPGGGDTDTQYF
TRBJ2-7 TRBV29-1 TRBD1 NA TGCAGCGTTGCAGAACAGGGGTACGACGAGCAGTACTTC CSVAEQGYDEQYF
TRBJ2-1 TRBV5-1 NA NA TGCGCCAGCAGCTCGGCCCGGACGGGGACCAATGAGCAGTTCTTC CASSSARTGTNEQFF
TRBJ2-1 TRBV12-3/TRBV12-4 NA once TGTGCCAGCAGTCCGTCGACAGTAAAAGGCTACAATGAGCAGTTCTTC CASSPSTVKGYNEQFF
TRBJ2-5 TRBV24-1 TRBD2 NA TGTGCCACCAGTTTCGCGGGAGTAGGTCAAGAGACCCAGTACTTC CATSFAGVGQETQYF
TRBJ2-3 TRBV7-2 NA NA TGTGCCATCAGCTTAGTCGGCGGCACAGATACGCAGTATTTT CAISLVGGTDTQYF
TRBJ2-1 TRBV24-1 TRBD1 NA TGTGCCGCGGGACAGGGGTTGCATGAGCAGTTCTTC CAAGQGLHEQFF
TRBJ2-1 TRBV19 TRBD2 NA TGTGCCAGTAGTCCTCGGTTGGGGGGGGGTTACAATGAGCAGTTCTTC CASSPRLGGGYNEQFF
TRBJ2-7 TRBV18 NA NA TGTGCCAGCTCACCACCCAGGGGCGGGGGCTACGAGCAGTACTTC CASSPPRGGGYEQYF
TRBJ2-1 TRBV12-3/TRBV12-4 NA few TGTGCCAGCAGTTTTGGTTTCGAACTGGCCCACAATGAGCAGTTCTTC CASSFGFELAHNEQFF
TRBJ2-2 TRBV11-2 TRBD1 once TGTGCCAGCAGCTTAAACGGTGGTCAGGGGGCCGGGGAGCTGTTTTTT CASSLNGGQGAGELFF
TRBJ1-2 TRBV27 NA few TGTGCCAGCACTCACCTGGGCAGTTCTTATGGCTACACCTTC CASTHLGSSYGYTF
TRBJ2-1 TRBV5-4 TRBD2 few TGTGCCAGCAGCACATGGACTAGCGGGGGCTACAATGAGCAGTTCTTC CASSTWTSGGYNEQFF
TRBJ2-7 TRBV18 NA NA TGTGCCAGCTCACCGTCGGCGGGGTCCGAGCAGTACTTC CASSPSAGSEQYF
TRBJ1-5 TRBV24-1 NA NA TGTGCCACCAGTGATCGGGACACCAATAGCAATCAGCCCCAGCATTTT CATSDRDTNSNQPQHF
TRBJ1-1 TRBV5-1 NA NA TGCGCCAGTAGAATAGCGACAGGGAACACTGAAGCTTTCTTT CASRIATGNTEAFF
TRBJ2-1 TRBV10-3 NA few TGTGCCATCAGTGGGGGGACACTGTACAATGAGCAGTTCTTC CAISGGTLYNEQFF
TRBJ2-6 TRBV18 NA once TGTGCCAGCTCACGAGCTAGCGATTCTGGGGCCAACGTCCTGACTTTC CASSRASDSGANVLTF
TRBJ2-5 TRBV12-3/TRBV12-4 TRBD1 few TGTGCCAGCAGTTTTTCCCCCACAGGGGGTAGAGAGACCCAGTACTTC CASSFSPTGGRETQYF
TRBJ2-7 TRBV27 TRBD1 NA TGTGCCAGCAGTTCCCCCGACAGGGGTCCTTGGGAGCAGTACTTC CASSSPDRGPWEQYF
TRBJ2-7 TRBV15 NA NA TGTGCCACCAGCAGAGTGAGGCAGGGAGACGAGCAGTACTTC CATSRVRQGDEQYF
TRBJ2-1 TRBV7-9 NA NA TGTGCCAGCAGCCCACCGGGACATTACAATGAGCAGTTCTTC CASSPPGHYNEQFF
TRBJ1-2 TRBV20-1 TRBD1 once TGCAGTGCTAGAGATGGGAGGGGGCAAGGCTACACCTTC CSARDGRGQGYTF
TRBJ1-2 TRBV7-8 NA few TGTGCCAGCAGCCCCGGGGACGGGGCTAACTATGGCTACACCTTC CASSPGDGANYGYTF
TRBJ2-3 TRBV10-3 NA NA TGTGCCACCCATCAGTTCGCAGGGTCTAGGGGGACAGATACGCAGTATTTT CATHQFAGSRGTDTQYF
TRBJ2-3 TRBV30 TRBD1 NA TGTGCCTGGAGCGCACAGGGGGCGCCGGCAGATACGCAGTATTTT CAWSAQGAPADTQYF